A single sample is the source of the 8 T cell receptor beta chains below, sequenced in a study of cytomegalovirus exposure and HLA in healthy donors. TCRdb keeps only in-frame clones here, not all; method: immunoSEQ multiplex PCR. This sample has 70,000 to 85,000 clones, with 94% found just once. The sequencing input was PBMCs. These receptors originate from a woman aged 18-29 years in good health and CMV-seropositive.

The chain joins TRBV5-1 to TRBJ2-2; TRBD1 might be the D (5 bases). The CDR3 loop spans 16 amino acids. Trimming removed 4 bases at V and 3 bases at J, with 16 bases between. The germline gives CDR1 SGHRS, CDR2 YFSETQ. CDR3 DNA: TGCGCCAGCAGCGAGAGTATCCGCAGGGACACCGGGGAGCTGTTTTTT. Protein: CASSESIRRDTGELFF.

The chain has TRBV28 and TRBJ2-1, with TRBD2 identical over 10 bases. The CDR3 totals 17 residues. Germline lookup yields CDR1 MDHEN and CDR2 SYDVKM. The trim removed 6 bases at V and 6 bases at J, leaving 14 bases unmatched. CDR3 sequence: CASSESEWLAGANEQFF. The CDR3 DNA reads as TGTGCCAGCAGCGAGTCGGAGTGGCTAGCGGGAGCCAATGAGCAGTTCTTC.

The chain is built from TRBV18 and TRBJ2-5; D is undetermined. V was trimmed by 2 bases and J by 2 bases, leaving 3 bases between them. Looked up from germline, CDR1 is KGHSH and CDR2 is LQKENI. The CDR3 extends over 12 amino acids. DNA of the CDR3: TGTGCCAGCTCACCATCTCAAGAGACCCAGTACTTC. Translation: CASSPSQETQYF.

In this sample, this clone turned up a few times. The gene calls are TRBV2 and TRBJ1-5; possible D gene TRBD1, 6 bases. Trimming stripped 6 bases from V and 6 bases from J, with 9 bases between. Germline V gives CDR1 SNHLY, CDR2 FYNNEI. There are 12 residues in the CDR3. The CDR3 DNA follows: TGTGCCAGCAGACAGGGACGTCAGCCCCAGCATTTT. This translates into CASRQGRQPQHF.

Of note for this clone: Compared with germline, one end of the junction differs, possibly owing to a read error. The chain combines TRBV9 with TRBJ2-1, with 14 bases aligning to TRBD2. The CDR3 spans 14 residues. Germline V lookup: CDR1 SGDLS, CDR2 YYNGEE. The chain's CDR3 is CASSPGLAGAEPFF. CDR3 bases: TGTGCCAGCAGCCCGGGACTAGCGGGGGCAGAGCCGTTCTTC.

The CDR3 DNA follows: TGCGCCAGCAGCACAGCTACTAATGAAAAACTGTTTTTT. Protein product: CASSTATNEKLFF. This rearrangement joins TRBV5-1 to TRBJ1-4; D not resolved. Germline CDR1 SGHRS, CDR2 YFSETQ. V lost 4 bases, J lost 2 bases, and 6 bases lay in between. The CDR3 sequence is 13 residues long. Looking up the rest from reference TRBV5-1 and TRBJ1-4 gives the full variable domain: KAGVTQTPRYLIKTRGQQVTLSCSPISGHRSVSWYQQTPGQGLQFLFEYFSETQRNKGNFPGRFSGRQFSNSRSEMNVSTLELGDSALYLCASSTATNEKLFFGSGTQLSVL.

This sequence joins TRBV5-6 and TRBJ2-1; 9 bases map to TRBD2. The CDR3 extends over 14 amino acids. J gave up 9 bases and V 6 bases, and 10 bases lay outside the gene matches. The germline V gene has CDR1 SGHDT and CDR2 YYEEEE. The CDR3, as DNA: TGTGCCAGCATAACTGTAGGGACTAGCACTGAGCAGTTCTTC. This sequence encodes CASITVGTSTEQFF.

With regard to this clone: The junction differs from germline at one of its ends, possibly a read error. This sequence joins TRBV28 and TRBJ2-4; D unresolved. The CDR3 contains 11 residues. Germline-derived CDR1 and CDR2 are MDHEN and SYDVKM. CDR3 protein: CASSLGVLWNF. CDR3 in DNA: TGTGCCAGCAGTTTGGGCGTCCTCTGGAACTTC.